This T cell receptor (beta chain) came from a study of T cells after yellow fever vaccination. Study results and caveats: One caveat is that FACS-sorted repertoires could contain abundant clonotypes contaminating from the bulk population. A small proportion of clonotypes was detected in both the CD4 and CD8 compartments.

CDR1 is MDHEN and CDR2 is SYDVKM in the germline V gene. CDR3 length equals 15 residues. V lost 6 bases to trimming and J lost 5 bases, with 17 bases between them. The TCR cDNA carried a universal primer site and UMIs from 5'RACE template switching. TCRdb re-derived calls from the 5' RACE reads in MiXCR, one entry per CDR3 protein. Of about 350,000 distinct CDR3 sequences in the sample, roughly 7.5% were seen once. This clonotype appeared a few times. Its specificity is not known. This clonotype was sampled from a man between 18 and 29 years old who received the YFV17D yellow fever vaccine. The V and J genes are TRBV28 and TRBJ1-5; D call uncertain. Sequencing was performed on PBMCs, taken about 41 days after the first yellow fever vaccination. CDR3 sequence reads: CASSAIKLGYQPQHF. In DNA form, the CDR3 reads TGTGCCAGCAGCGCAATTAAGTTGGGGTATCAGCCCCAGCATTTT.